The 14 T cell receptor beta chains listed next were all sequenced from one sample in a study of blood T cell repertoires in COVID-19. The assay was immunoSEQ multiplex PCR, and TCRdb's table has in-frame clones only and misses some. The sample has roughly 240,000 clones; roughly 80% are singletons. Sequences were obtained from peripheral blood. Every receptor here comes from a man aged 55-75 years who had recovered from COVID-19.

The J gene is TRBJ1-2, the V gene TRBV3-1 (or the pseudogene TRBV3-2); 12 bases map to TRBD1. Germline lookup yields CDR1 LGHDT and CDR2 YNNKEL (reference sequence). CDR3 size: 18 residues. V was pared by 3 bases and J by 3 bases, with 11 bases of the junction left unmatched. CDR3 nucleotides: TGTGCCAGCAGCCATGGACCCGCCGGGACAGGGGGCCACTATGGCTACACCTTC. This gives the protein CASSHGPAGTGGHYGYTF.

The chain recombines TRBV5-1 with TRBJ2-7; 14 nucleotides agree with TRBD2. Germline values: CDR1 SGHRS, CDR2 YFSETQ. V dropped 4 bases and J dropped 1; count of bases not matched to a gene: 7. CDR3 length: 17 residues. CDR3 DNA: TGCGCCAGCAGCCACCCCGGGACTAGCGGGAGTTCCTACGAGCAGTACTTC. Amino acids: CASSHPGTSGSSYEQYF.

The rearrangement uses TRBV2 and TRBJ1-1; D unresolved. The CDR3 contains 14 residues. Germline CDR1 and CDR2: SNHLY and FYNNEI. V lost 6 bases to trimming and J lost 5 bases, with 16 bases between them. DNA for the CDR3: TGTGCCAGCAGCGGAGATGGGAGCGGGACTGAAGCTTTCTTT. Translated, it gives CASSGDGSGTEAFF. Looking up the rest from reference TRBV2 and TRBJ1-1 gives the full variable domain: EPEVTQTPSHQVTQMGQEVILRCVPISNHLYFYWYRQILGQKVEFLVSFYNNEISEKSEIFDDQFSVERPDGSNFTLKIRSTKLEDSAMYFCASSGDGSGTEAFFGQGTRLTVV.

The chain combines TRBV14 with TRBJ2-1; weak D call: TRBD1 (5 bases). Trimming removed 1 base from V and 7 bases from J, with 20 bases in between. Germline lookup yields CDR1 SGHDN and CDR2 FVKESK. The CDR3 spans 17 residues. Here the CDR3 reads CASSQGQGVLLKNEQFF. The CDR3 bases are TGTGCCAGCAGCCAAGGTCAAGGGGTTCTATTAAAGAATGAGCAGTTCTTC.

The rearrangement uses TRBV19 and TRBJ2-3; 9 bases are a match to TRBD2. Losses at the gene ends were 4 bases for V and 7 bases for J; bases not matched to a gene: 12. The germline V gene encodes CDR1 LNHDA and CDR2 SQIVND (reference sequence). This CDR3 is 16 amino acids long. The CDR3 DNA reads as TGTGCCAGTAGTAGCCCTGGGCGGGGGGGCAGAAATACGCAGTATTTT. Its translation is CASSSPGRGGRNTQYF.

The chain employs TRBV6-5 and TRBJ1-2; 9 positions agree with TRBD1. The CDR3 consists of 15 residues. Germline V CDR1 and CDR2: MNHEY, SVGAGI. After removal of 8 bases from V and 0 bases from J, the junction contained 7 bases not matched to a gene. The CDR3 nucleotides are TGTGCCAGCGGGGGACAGGGCTGGGCTAACTATGGCTACACCTTC. Its translation: CASGGQGWANYGYTF.

The rearrangement joins TRBV9 to TRBJ2-1; 13 bases align to TRBD2. CDR1 and CDR2 from the germline V gene are SGDLS and YYNGEE. V lost 3 bases and J lost 4; bases outside the gene matches: 1. The CDR3 covers 15 residues. This chain's CDR3 is CASSELAGGYNEQFF. The CDR3, as DNA: TGTGCCAGCAGCGAACTAGCGGGAGGGTACAATGAGCAGTTCTTC.

On this clone: The sample holds other DNA sequences that translate to the same CDR3. This chain connects TRBV29-1 to TRBJ2-3; TRBD1 agrees at 11 bases. This CDR3 contains 14 residues. CDR1 and CDR2 from the germline V gene are SQVTM and ANQGSEA. The trim removed 6 bases at V and 3 bases at J, leaving 5 bases unmatched. CDR3 sequence (DNA): TGCAGCGTCGGCGGGGACAGGGGGACAGATACGCAGTATTTT. This gives the protein CSVGGDRGTDTQYF.

This rearrangement joins TRBV7-2 to TRBJ1-2, with TRBD1 as a possible D gene (5 bases). Per germline, CDR1 SGHTA and CDR2 FQGNSA. Trimming took 1 base from V and 5 from J, leaving 14 bases between them. The CDR3 length is 15 residues. The CDR3 protein is CASSLDAGPPYGYTF. Written as DNA, the CDR3 is TGTGCCAGCAGCTTAGATGCAGGGCCTCCTTATGGCTACACCTTC.

V usage is TRBV19 and J usage is TRBJ1-2; TRBD1 agrees at 12 bases. Germline-derived CDR1 and CDR2 are LNHDA and SQIVND (reference sequence). V gave up 5 bases and J gave up 6 bases; unmatched junction bases: 7. This CDR3 has 15 amino acids. The CDR3 region has the DNA TGTGCCAGTAGTCCCTCCCGGGACAGGGGGCATGGCTACACCTTC. It codes for CASSPSRDRGHGYTF.

Points on this clone: In the same sample, other DNA sequences code for this CDR3. The CDR3 DNA reads TGTGCCAGCAGCAGTAACACCGGGGAGCTGTTTTTT. Translation: CASSSNTGELFF. This chain joins TRBV27 and TRBJ2-2; D uncertain. CDR3 length equals 12 residues. CDR1 and CDR2 (germline): MNHEY, SMNVEV (reference sequence). The V and J ends lost 6 bases and 2 bases respectively, with 4 bases between them.

The rearrangement links TRBV6-1 to TRBJ1-5, with unresolved D. CDR3 length: 13 amino acids. The germline V gene encodes CDR1 MNHNS and CDR2 SASEGT. Trimming took 3 bases from V and 3 from J, leaving 6 bases between them. The CDR3 region has the DNA TGTGCCAGCAGTGAGAGGTACAATCAGCCCCAGCATTTT. Translated, it gives CASSERYNQPQHF.

The chain recombines TRBV13 with TRBJ2-3, with 16 positions matching TRBD2. Germline V gene data show CDR1 as PRHDT and CDR2 as FYEKMQ (reference sequence). The length of the CDR3 is 19 residues. After removal of 4 bases from V and 2 bases from J, the junction contained 9 bases not matched to a gene. The DNA of the CDR3 is TGTGCCAGCAGCTCAGGGACTAGCGGGGGGGCCGCCCACACAGATACGCAGTATTTT. This gives the protein CASSSGTSGGAAHTDTQYF.

This clone was observed a single time. The rearrangement uses TRBV10-1 and TRBJ2-7, with 13 nucleotides matching TRBD2. V shed 0 bases and J 6 bases; nucleotides not matched to a gene: 5. The CDR3 totals 16 residues. In germline, CDR1 is WNHNN, CDR2 SYGVQD (reference sequence). The CDR3 here is CASSESSTSGRLEQYF. The CDR3, as DNA: TGCGCCAGCAGTGAGTCCTCGACTAGCGGGAGGCTCGAGCAGTACTTC.